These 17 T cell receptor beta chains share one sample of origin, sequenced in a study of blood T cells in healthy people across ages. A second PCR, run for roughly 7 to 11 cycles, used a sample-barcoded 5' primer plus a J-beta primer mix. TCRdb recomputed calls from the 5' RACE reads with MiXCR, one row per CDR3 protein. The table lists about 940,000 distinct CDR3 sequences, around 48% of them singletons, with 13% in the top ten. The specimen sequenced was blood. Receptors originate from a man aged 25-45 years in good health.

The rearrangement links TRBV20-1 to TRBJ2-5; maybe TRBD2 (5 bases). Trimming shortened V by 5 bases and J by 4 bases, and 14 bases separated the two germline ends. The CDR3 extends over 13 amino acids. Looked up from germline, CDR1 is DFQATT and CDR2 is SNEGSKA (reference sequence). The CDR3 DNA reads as TGCAGTGCTGCCGGACGGGGTCGAGAGACCCAGTACTTC. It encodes CSAAGRGRETQYF.

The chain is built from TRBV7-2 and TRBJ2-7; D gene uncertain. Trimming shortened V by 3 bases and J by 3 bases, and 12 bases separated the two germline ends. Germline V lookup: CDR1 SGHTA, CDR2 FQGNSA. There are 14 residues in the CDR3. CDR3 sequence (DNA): TGTGCCAGCAGCTTTTCGAACAGTATCTACGAGCAGTACTTC. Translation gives CASSFSNSIYEQYF.

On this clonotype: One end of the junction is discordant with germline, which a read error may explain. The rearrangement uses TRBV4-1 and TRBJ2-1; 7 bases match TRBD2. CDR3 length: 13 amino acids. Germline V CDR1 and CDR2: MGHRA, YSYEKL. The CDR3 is CARSHTGGDEQFF. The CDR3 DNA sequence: TGCGCCCGCAGCCATACGGGGGGAGATGAGCAGTTCTTC.

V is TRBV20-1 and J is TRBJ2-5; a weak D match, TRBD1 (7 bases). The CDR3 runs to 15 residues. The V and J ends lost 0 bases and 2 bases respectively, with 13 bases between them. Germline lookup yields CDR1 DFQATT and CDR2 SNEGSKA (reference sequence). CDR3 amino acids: CSARDVRGVQETQYF. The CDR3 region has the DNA TGCAGTGCTAGAGATGTCAGGGGGGTACAAGAGACCCAGTACTTC.

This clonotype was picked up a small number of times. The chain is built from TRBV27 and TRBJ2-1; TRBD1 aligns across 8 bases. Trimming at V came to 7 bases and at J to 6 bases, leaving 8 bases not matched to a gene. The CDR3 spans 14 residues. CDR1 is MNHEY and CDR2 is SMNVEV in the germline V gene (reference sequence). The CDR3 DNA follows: TGTGCCAGCACCGACTCGGGGACAGGCAATGAGCAGTTCTTC. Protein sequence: CASTDSGTGNEQFF.

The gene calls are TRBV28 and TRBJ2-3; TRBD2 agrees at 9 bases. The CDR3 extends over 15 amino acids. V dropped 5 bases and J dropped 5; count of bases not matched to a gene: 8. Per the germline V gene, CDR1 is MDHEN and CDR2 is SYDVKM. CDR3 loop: CASSIAGARGDTQYF. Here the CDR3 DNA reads TGTGCCAGCAGTATAGCGGGAGCTCGTGGAGATACGCAGTATTTT.

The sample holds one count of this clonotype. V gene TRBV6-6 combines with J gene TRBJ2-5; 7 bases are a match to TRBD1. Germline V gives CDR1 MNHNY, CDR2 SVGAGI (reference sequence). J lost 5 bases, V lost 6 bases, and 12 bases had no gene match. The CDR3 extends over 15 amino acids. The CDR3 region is CASRRTGTERETQYF. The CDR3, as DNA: TGTGCCAGCAGGAGAACCGGGACAGAGCGGGAGACCCAGTACTTC.

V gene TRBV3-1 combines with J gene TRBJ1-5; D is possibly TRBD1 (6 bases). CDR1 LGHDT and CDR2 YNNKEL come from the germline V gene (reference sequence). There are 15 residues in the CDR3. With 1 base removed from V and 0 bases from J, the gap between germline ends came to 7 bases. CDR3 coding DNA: TGTGCCAGCAGCCAAGGGGACATTAGCAATCAGCCCCAGCATTTT. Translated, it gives CASSQGDISNQPQHF.

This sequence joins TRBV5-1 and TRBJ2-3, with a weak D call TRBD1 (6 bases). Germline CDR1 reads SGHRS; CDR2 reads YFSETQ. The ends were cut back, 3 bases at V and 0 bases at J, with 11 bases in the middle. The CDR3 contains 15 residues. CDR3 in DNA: TGCGCCAGCAGCTCCAACAGGGTTAGCACAGATACGCAGTATTTT. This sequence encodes CASSSNRVSTDTQYF.

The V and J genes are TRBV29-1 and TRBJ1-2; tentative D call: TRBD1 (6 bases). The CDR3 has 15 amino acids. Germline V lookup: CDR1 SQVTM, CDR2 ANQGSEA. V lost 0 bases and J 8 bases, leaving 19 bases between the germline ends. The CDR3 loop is CSVEDRRGHLRGYTF. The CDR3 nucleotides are TGCAGCGTTGAAGATCGACGGGGGCATCTTCGGGGCTACACCTTC.

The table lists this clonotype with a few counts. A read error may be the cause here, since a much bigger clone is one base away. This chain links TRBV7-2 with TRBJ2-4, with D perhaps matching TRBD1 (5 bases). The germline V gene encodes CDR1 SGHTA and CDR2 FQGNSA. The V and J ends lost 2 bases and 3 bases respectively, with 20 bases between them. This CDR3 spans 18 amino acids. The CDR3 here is CASSLTFRVSNGKNIQYF. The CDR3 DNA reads TGTGCCAGCAGCTTAACTTTCAGGGTAAGTAACGGCAAAAACATTCAGTACTTC.

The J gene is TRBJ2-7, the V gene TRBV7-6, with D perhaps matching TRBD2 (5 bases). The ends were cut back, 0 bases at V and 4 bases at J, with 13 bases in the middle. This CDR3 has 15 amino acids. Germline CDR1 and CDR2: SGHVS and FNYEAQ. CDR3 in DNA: TGTGCCAGCAGCTTAGCGTTCGGGAAATCTTACGAGCAGTACTTC. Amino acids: CASSLAFGKSYEQYF.

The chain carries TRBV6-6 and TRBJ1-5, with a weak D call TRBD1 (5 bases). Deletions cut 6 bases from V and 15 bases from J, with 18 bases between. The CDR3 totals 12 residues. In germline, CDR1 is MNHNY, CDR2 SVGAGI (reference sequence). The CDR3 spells CASSQQATTGHF. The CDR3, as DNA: TGTGCCAGCAGCCAACAGGCAACCACGGGGCATTTT.

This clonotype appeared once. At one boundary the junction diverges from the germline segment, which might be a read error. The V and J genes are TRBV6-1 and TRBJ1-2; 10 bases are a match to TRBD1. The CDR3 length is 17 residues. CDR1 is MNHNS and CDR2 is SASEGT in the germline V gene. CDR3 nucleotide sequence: TGTGCCAGCAGTGAAGAAGACAGGGGGCAAGCTAACTATGGCCACACCTTC. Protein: CASSEEDRGQANYGHTF.

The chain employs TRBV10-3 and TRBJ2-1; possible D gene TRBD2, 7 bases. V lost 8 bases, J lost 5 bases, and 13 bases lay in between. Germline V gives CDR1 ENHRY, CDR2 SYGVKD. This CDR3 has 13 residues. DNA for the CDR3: TGTGCCATCTCGGGGGGCAATCACAATGAGCAGTTCTTC. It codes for CAISGGNHNEQFF.

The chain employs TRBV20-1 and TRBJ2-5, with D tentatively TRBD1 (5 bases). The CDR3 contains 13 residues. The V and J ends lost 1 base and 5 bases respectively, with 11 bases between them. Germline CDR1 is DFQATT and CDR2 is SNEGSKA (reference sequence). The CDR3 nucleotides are TGCAGTGCTAGAGTAGGGGATGTGGAGACCCAGTACTTC. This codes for CSARVGDVETQYF.

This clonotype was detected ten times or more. CDR3 amino acids: CASSDSTGASEAFF. CDR3 DNA: TGTGCCAGCAGTGACTCGACAGGCGCTTCCGAAGCTTTCTTT. The V call is TRBV6-4, the J call TRBJ1-1; D perhaps matches TRBD1 (6 bases). Trimming cost V 0 bases and J 8 bases, with 13 bases left between them. The germline V gene encodes CDR1 MRHNA and CDR2 SNTAGT. CDR3 length equals 14 residues.